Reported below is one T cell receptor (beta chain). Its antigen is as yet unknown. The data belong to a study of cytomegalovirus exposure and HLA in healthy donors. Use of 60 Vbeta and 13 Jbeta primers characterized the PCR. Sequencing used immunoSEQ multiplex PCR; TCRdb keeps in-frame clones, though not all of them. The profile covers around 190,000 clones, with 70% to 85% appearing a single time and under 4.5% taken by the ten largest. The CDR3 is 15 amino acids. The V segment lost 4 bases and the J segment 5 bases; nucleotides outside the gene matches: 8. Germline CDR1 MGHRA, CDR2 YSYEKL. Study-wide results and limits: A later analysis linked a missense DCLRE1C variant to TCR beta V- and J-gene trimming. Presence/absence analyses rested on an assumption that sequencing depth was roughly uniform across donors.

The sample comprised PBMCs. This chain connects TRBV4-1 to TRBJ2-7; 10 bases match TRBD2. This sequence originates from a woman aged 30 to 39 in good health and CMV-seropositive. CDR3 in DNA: TGCGCCAGCAGCCTACAGACTAGCGGGTCCCACGAGCAGTACTTC. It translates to CASSLQTSGSHEQYF.